The 30 T cell receptor beta chains in this list originate from one sample, sequenced in a study of T-cell memory formation after mild COVID-19. TCRdb reanalysed the 5' RACE reads using MiXCR and keeps one entry per CDR3 protein. The sample carries 110,000 to 150,000 distinct CDR3 sequences, 13% to 15% recorded once. Sequenced: PBMCs or a T cell subset sorted from them (not recorded which). The receptors stem from an adult woman who had mild COVID-19 (a few samples of this study predate the infection). Cell type and time point are not known.

This clonotype was seen a few times. The rearrangement joins TRBV6-5 to TRBJ2-7, with a possible D match to TRBD2 (6 bases). Germline CDR1 is MNHEY and CDR2 is SVGAGI. V dropped 5 bases and J dropped 4 bases, with 21 bases sitting between them. CDR3 length equals 16 residues. CDR3 in DNA: TGTGCCAGCAGTCAAGGCCGCGGGACGCTGGGGTACGAGCAGTACTTC. Translation: CASSQGRGTLGYEQYF.

This clonotype was seen once. The chain uses TRBV25-1 and TRBJ2-1; D is possibly TRBD1 (6 bases). This CDR3 region has 14 residues. Germline-derived CDR1 and CDR2 are MGHDK and SYGVNS. Trimming took off 3 bases at V and 5 bases at J, with 11 bases between the two ends. The CDR3 sequence: CASSDAGTNNEQFF. The CDR3, as DNA: TGTGCCAGCAGTGACGCAGGGACAAACAATGAGCAGTTCTTC.

CDR3 protein: CASSFPGQGVDEQYF. DNA of the CDR3: TGCGCCAGCAGCTTCCCGGGACAGGGAGTTGACGAGCAGTACTTC. The rearrangement joins TRBV5-1 to TRBJ2-7, with 9 positions matching TRBD1. Germline assignment: CDR1 SGHRS and CDR2 YFSETQ. This CDR3 has 15 amino acids. The V and J ends lost 2 bases and 5 bases, in that order; junction bases with no gene match: 8.

This clonotype was seen a few times. The rearrangement joins TRBV20-1 to TRBJ2-3; 10 bases map to TRBD2. The trim removed 5 bases at V and 0 bases at J, leaving 11 bases unmatched. Germline CDR1 reads DFQATT; CDR2 reads SNEGSKA (reference sequence). The CDR3 loop spans 17 amino acids. CDR3 protein: CSARPYSGGTSTDTQYF. CDR3 in DNA: TGCAGTGCTCGCCCTTATAGCGGGGGGACTAGCACAGATACGCAGTATTTT.

The table lists this clonotype with a few counts. The chain recombines TRBV4-1 with TRBJ2-7; 9 bases match TRBD1. Germline values: CDR1 MGHRA, CDR2 YSYEKL. J was trimmed by 5 bases and V by 3 bases; bases with no gene match: 8. The CDR3 runs to 15 residues. The CDR3 nucleotides read TGCGCCAGCAGCCAGGGGCCACAGGGGGCCCACGAGCAGTACTTC. As protein: CASSQGPQGAHEQYF.

This chain joins TRBV7-6 and TRBJ2-1; TRBD1 might be the D (6 bases). This CDR3 region has 18 residues. The germline V and J ends were trimmed by 5 bases and 0 bases, with 20 bases remaining between them. Germline V gene sequence: CDR1 SGHVS, CDR2 FNYEAQ. CDR3 region: CASSLLQGSISSYNEQFF. The DNA for the CDR3 is TGTGCCAGCAGCCTTCTACAGGGATCAATAAGCTCCTACAATGAGCAGTTCTTC.

On this clonotype itself: An end of the junction differs from the germline gene, which may be a read error. The rearrangement links TRBV7-7 to TRBJ2-1; possible D gene TRBD2, 6 bases. Germline V gives CDR1 SSHAT, CDR2 FNYEAQ (reference sequence). The CDR3 totals 17 residues. The CDR3 spells CASSPRVATGARNEQFF. The DNA of the CDR3 is TGTGCTAGCAGTCCTAGGGTGGCTACGGGAGCTCGGAATGAGCAGTTCTTC.

The chain's CDR3 is CASSFLQGLDTEAFF. CDR3 nucleotides: TGTGCCAGCAGCTTCCTACAGGGGCTGGACACTGAAGCTTTCTTT. This chain uses TRBV7-8 with TRBJ1-1; 7 bases are a match to TRBD1. The CDR3 consists of 15 residues. The junction had 7 bases not matched to a gene; V was cut back by 3 bases and J by 3 bases. The germline gives CDR1 SGHVS, CDR2 FQNEAQ.

Sample share makes this clonotype medium-sized (0.01 to 0.1%). The V gene is TRBV21-1, the J gene TRBJ2-5; TRBD1, the D gene given by the table, was not confirmed from the DNA. TRBV21-1 is a known pseudogene. The CDR3 runs 18 residues. For the CDR3, the DNA is TGTGCCAGCAGGTCCCCGGGGTTGGGGACAGGGGACGAAGAGACCCAGTACTTC. Its translation is CASRSPGLGTGDEETQYF.

The chain carries TRBV20-1 and TRBJ2-1; 10 bases are shared with TRBD2. The trim removed 6 bases at V and 3 bases at J, leaving 8 bases unmatched. Germline-derived CDR1 and CDR2 are DFQATT and SNEGSKA (reference sequence). The CDR3 is 15 amino acids. The CDR3 DNA reads TGCAGTGCCCCCGGGGGACTAGCGATCTACAATGAGCAGTTCTTC. Protein: CSAPGGLAIYNEQFF.

This clonotype turned up a few times. The chain joins TRBV24-1 to TRBJ1-1; possible D gene TRBD1, 5 bases. CDR1 is KGHDR and CDR2 is SFDVKD in the germline V gene. Trimming took off 5 bases at V and 2 bases at J, with 11 bases between the two ends. This CDR3 is 14 amino acids long. The CDR3 DNA is TGTGCCACCAGTGGGGCAGGGACCAACACTGAAGCTTTCTTT. Protein sequence: CATSGAGTNTEAFF.

This clonotype was found a few times. This chain joins TRBV24-1 and TRBJ2-1, with D possibly being TRBD1 or TRBD2 (5 bases each). Germline CDR1 reads KGHDR; CDR2 reads SFDVKD. V lost 5 bases and J lost 10, with 11 bases in between. The CDR3 is 12 residues long. The DNA of the CDR3 is TGTGCCACCAGTGCCGCAGGGACCGAGCAGTTCTTC. Translating gives CATSAAGTEQFF.

The V gene is TRBV9, the J gene TRBJ1-2; possible D gene TRBD1, 5 bases. The CDR3 length is 13 residues. Looked up from germline, CDR1 is SGDLS and CDR2 is YYNGEE. V was shortened by 3 bases and J by 0 bases, with 6 bases between the two germline ends. The CDR3 sequence: CASSGDSNYGYTF. The CDR3 DNA sequence: TGTGCCAGCAGCGGGGACTCTAACTATGGCTACACCTTC.

This clonotype was seen more than once but under ten times. The chain joins TRBV11-3 to TRBJ2-5, with 7 bases fitting TRBD1. The CDR3 has 18 amino acids. The germline V gene has CDR1 SGHNT and CDR2 YENEEA. With V trimmed by 4 bases and J by 2 bases, 16 bases remained unmatched. CDR3 DNA sequence: TGTGCCAGCAGCTCCCACCTAACAGGGGCCGTAGGGCAAGAGACCCAGTACTTC. Its protein is CASSSHLTGAVGQETQYF. The variable domain in full, completed from reference TRBV11-3 and TRBJ2-5, reads EAGVVQSPRYKIIEKKQPVAFWCNPISGHNTLYWYLQNLGQGPELLIRYENEEAVDDSQLPKDRFSAERLKGVDSTLKIQPAELGDSAVYLCASSSHLTGAVGQETQYFGPGTRLLVL.

The CDR3 sequence is CATSDPPGQGPSYGYTF. The DNA of the CDR3 is TGTGCCACCAGTGATCCGCCGGGGCAGGGCCCGAGCTATGGCTACACCTTC. This chain uses TRBV24-1 with TRBJ1-2; D may be TRBD1 (5 bases). The V gene lost 3 bases and the J gene lost 4 bases, with 20 bases spanning the gap. The germline V gene has CDR1 KGHDR and CDR2 SFDVKD. The CDR3 length is 17 residues.

In its sample, this clonotype was seen a few times. The chain couples TRBV24-1 to TRBJ2-2; perhaps TRBD2 as D (6 bases). Trimming pared 4 bases from V and 5 bases from J, leaving 13 bases between. CDR1 is KGHDR, CDR2 SFDVKD, per germline. The CDR3 covers 15 residues. The CDR3 region is CATSEGGASTGELFF. CDR3 nucleotide sequence: TGTGCCACCAGTGAAGGCGGGGCCTCGACCGGGGAGCTGTTTTTT.

This clonotype showed up just a few times. The V call is TRBV28, the J call TRBJ2-1, with TRBD1 matching 10 bases. J gave up 4 bases and V 4 bases, and 1 base lay outside the gene matches. Looked up from germline, CDR1 is MDHEN and CDR2 is SYDVKM. The CDR3 covers 14 residues. This CDR3 reads CASSWDRGYNEQFF. The CDR3 coding sequence is TGTGCCAGCAGTTGGGACAGGGGTTACAATGAGCAGTTCTTC.

This chain connects TRBV30 to TRBJ2-3; D possibly uses TRBD1 or TRBD2 (6 bases each). Looked up from germline, CDR1 is GTSNPN and CDR2 is SVGIG (reference sequence). Trimming took off 0 bases at V and 3 bases at J, with 7 bases between the two ends. The CDR3 totals 13 residues. In DNA form, the CDR3 reads TGTGCCTGGAGTGTAGGGGGGACAGATACGCAGTATTTT. It is translated as CAWSVGGTDTQYF. Drawing the rest from reference TRBV30 and TRBJ2-3, the complete variable domain is SQTIHQWPATLVQPVGSPLSLECTVEGTSNPNLYWYRQAAGRGLQLLFYSVGIGQISSEVPQNLSASRPQDRQFILSSKKLLLSDSGFYLCAWSVGGTDTQYFGPGTRLTVL.

This clonotype was observed at least ten times. J is TRBJ2-6 and V is TRBV9; D unresolved. Trimming removed 7 bases at V and 2 bases at J, with 7 bases between. Germline V gene sequence: CDR1 SGDLS, CDR2 YYNGEE. This CDR3 is built from 13 residues. The CDR3 DNA follows: TGTGCCAGCGGTGGGACTGGGGCCAACGTCCTGACTTTC. Its protein product is CASGGTGANVLTF.

This chain joins TRBV30 and TRBJ2-1; perhaps TRBD2 as D (6 bases). Trimming shortened V by 3 bases and J by 10 bases, and 10 bases separated the two germline ends. The CDR3 runs 11 residues. Germline-derived CDR1 and CDR2 are GTSNPN and SVGIG (reference sequence). CDR3 region: CAWRGGYEQFF. DNA for the CDR3: TGTGCCTGGAGGGGAGGATACGAGCAGTTCTTC.

This clonotype appeared a few times. Sequence at one end of the junction differs from germline and may be a read error. This chain links TRBV5-4 with TRBJ2-1; TRBD1 is a possible D gene (5 bases). Per the germline V gene, CDR1 is SGHNT and CDR2 is YYREEE (reference sequence). This CDR3 region has 12 residues. DNA of the CDR3: TGTGCTAGCACTGGGGCTACCAATGAGCAGTTCTTC. Its translation: CASTGATNEQFF.

The gene calls are TRBV7-9 and TRBJ2-1; 10 bases match TRBD2. The CDR3 has 14 amino acids. Germline V CDR1 and CDR2: SEHNR, FQNEAQ (reference sequence). Trimming cost V 6 bases and J 6 bases; bases outside gene matches: 5. CDR3 bases: TGTGCCAGCAGTCAAGCGGGAGGGAGCAATGAGCAGTTCTTC. As protein: CASSQAGGSNEQFF.

This clonotype was counted between two and nine times. The rearrangement uses TRBV4-1 and TRBJ2-3; 10 nucleotides agree with TRBD2. CDR3 length: 15 amino acids. V lost 1 base, J lost 6 bases, and 4 bases stayed unmatched. The germline CDR1 and CDR2 sequences are MGHRA and YSYEKL. CDR3 in amino acids: CASSQGVAGGDTQYF. For the CDR3, the DNA is TGCGCCAGCAGCCAAGGGGTAGCGGGGGGCGATACGCAGTATTTT.

The CDR3 loop reads CASSSRLAGKNGELFF. The CDR3 DNA sequence: TGTGCCAGCAGCTCCCGACTAGCGGGAAAGAACGGGGAGCTGTTTTTT. This chain links TRBV7-9 with TRBJ2-2, with TRBD2 matching over 11 bases. The J segment lost 7 bases and the V segment lost 4 bases, leaving 8 bases of the junction unmatched. Germline V gene lookup returns CDR1 SEHNR and CDR2 FQNEAQ (reference sequence). This CDR3 is built from 16 residues.

The sample holds a few counts of this clonotype. V usage is TRBV20-1 and J usage is TRBJ2-7, with 9 bases matching TRBD1. V gave up 6 bases and J gave up 4 bases; unmatched junction bases: 7. Looked up from germline, CDR1 is DFQATT and CDR2 is SNEGSKA (reference sequence). This CDR3 has 13 amino acids. Here the CDR3 DNA reads TGCAGTGCACGGGACAGGGCTATATACGAGCAGTACTTC. It yields the protein CSARDRAIYEQYF.

The chain uses TRBV5-6 and TRBJ2-7; D ambiguous. V was shortened by 3 bases and J by 6 bases, with 10 bases between the two germline ends. CDR3 length equals 12 residues. Germline V gene data show CDR1 as SGHDT and CDR2 as YYEEEE. This chain's CDR3 is CASSSLGPEQYF. CDR3 coding DNA: TGTGCCAGCAGCTCCCTAGGACCCGAGCAGTACTTC.

This clonotype occurred many times. This chain links TRBV9 with TRBJ2-1; 11 bases map to TRBD1. With V trimmed by 5 bases and J by 7 bases, 8 bases remained unmatched. The germline CDR1 and CDR2 sequences are SGDLS and YYNGEE. The CDR3 loop spans 15 amino acids. The CDR3 bases are TGTGCCAGCAGACCAGGGACAGGGGGTCGGAATGAGCAGTTCTTC. This translates into CASRPGTGGRNEQFF.

CDR3 protein: CASSESPPRVAVRDTQYF. CDR3 DNA: TGTGCCAGTAGTGAATCTCCGCCCCGGGTAGCCGTTAGGGATACGCAGTATTTT. The chain uses TRBV19 and TRBJ2-3; D unresolved. Looked up from germline, CDR1 is LNHDA and CDR2 is SQIVND (reference sequence). Trimming removed 5 bases from V and 6 bases from J, with 27 bases in between. CDR3 length: 18 residues.

This clonotype was counted ten times or more. The V gene is TRBV20-1, the J gene TRBJ1-2; 7 positions match TRBD1. Unmatched junction bases numbered 8, after V lost 6 bases and J lost 7 bases. The CDR3 covers 12 residues. Germline V lookup: CDR1 DFQATT, CDR2 SNEGSKA (reference sequence). In DNA, the CDR3 is TGCAGTGCCGGACAGGAATTTGGTGGCTACACCTTC. The encoded protein is CSAGQEFGGYTF.

This clonotype showed up just a few times. This rearrangement joins TRBV12-3 or TRBV12-4 to TRBJ2-1, with 8 nucleotides matching TRBD1. This CDR3 is built from 15 residues. Losses at the gene ends were 6 bases for V and 4 bases for J; bases not matched to a gene: 8. The CDR3 DNA reads as TGTGCCAGCAGCCCGACAGGGGCCATTTACAATGAGCAGTTCTTC. Amino acid sequence: CASSPTGAIYNEQFF.